The sequence of this T cell receptor (beta chain) was determined in a study of technical replicates of blood from a few donors. The CDR3 contains 15 residues. Germline V lookup: CDR1 MNHEY, CDR2 SVGAGI. V lost 2 bases to trimming and J lost 2 bases; unmatched junction nucleotides: 5. Measured with immunoSEQ multiplex PCR; TCRdb has only the in-frame clones, and not every one. The table includes roughly 60,000 clones, about nine tenths detected once. This receptor was identified in a human donor in good health. Some clones in this sample may be carry-over from other donors' samples. Source material: PBMCs. V usage is TRBV6-5 and J usage is TRBJ2-7; 8 bases are a match to TRBD2. The CDR3 spells CASSYVSGGTYEQYF. The CDR3 DNA reads as TGTGCCAGCAGTTACGTCAGCGGGGGAACCTACGAGCAGTACTTC.